This T cell receptor (beta chain) derives from a study of cytomegalovirus exposure and HLA in healthy donors. About the study: Unique TCRs numbering some 80 million, obtained from HLA-typed donors, made up an early data release.

The PCR was carried out with 60 Vbeta primers and 13 Jbeta primers. Method: immunoSEQ multiplex PCR; TCRdb's copy keeps in-frame clones and lacks some. Its table records fewer than 85,000 clones. Sequenced input: PBMCs. The clonotype originates from a man aged 50-60 years in good health and CMV-seropositive.

The CDR3 DNA is TGTGCCAGCAGGGCCACTAGCGGGGGGGCGGGCAATGAGCAGTTCTTC. Translated, it gives CASRATSGGAGNEQFF. The chain carries TRBV2 and TRBJ2-1; 13 positions agree with TRBD2. Germline trimming cut 6 bases from V and 6 bases from J; bases unmatched to any gene: 8. This CDR3 is 16 amino acids long. Germline V gene lookup returns CDR1 SNHLY and CDR2 FYNNEI.